This T cell receptor (beta chain) was recovered during a study of T-cell memory formation after mild COVID-19. TCRdb re-analysed the 5' RACE reads in MiXCR, keeping a single row per CDR3 protein. The table includes some 490,000 distinct CDR3 sequences, approximately 18% detected once. The sequence came from an adult woman who had mild COVID-19 (a few samples of this study predate the infection). Cell type and time point are not known. The source material was PBMCs or a T cell subset sorted from them (not recorded which).

The CDR3 coding sequence is TGCAGCGTTGAAGACAGGGGGCGAAACTATGGCTACACCTTC. Its protein is CSVEDRGRNYGYTF. The J gene is TRBJ1-2, the V gene TRBV29-1, with 8 bases identical to TRBD1. CDR3 length: 14 amino acids. The V gene's germline CDR1 is SQVTM and CDR2 ANQGSEA. Trimming removed 0 bases from V and 2 bases from J; junction bases left unmatched: 2.